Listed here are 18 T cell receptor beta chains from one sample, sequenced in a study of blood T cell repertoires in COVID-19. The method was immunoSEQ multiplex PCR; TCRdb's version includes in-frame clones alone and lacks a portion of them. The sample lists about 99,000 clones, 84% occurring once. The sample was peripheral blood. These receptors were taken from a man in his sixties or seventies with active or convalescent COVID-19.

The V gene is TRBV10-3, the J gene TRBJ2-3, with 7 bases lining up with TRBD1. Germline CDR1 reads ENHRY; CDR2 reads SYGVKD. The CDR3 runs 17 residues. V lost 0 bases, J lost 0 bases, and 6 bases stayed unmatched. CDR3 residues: CAISESKGQYSTDTQYF. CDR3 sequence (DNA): TGTGCCATCAGTGAGTCGAAGGGACAGTATAGCACAGATACGCAGTATTTT.

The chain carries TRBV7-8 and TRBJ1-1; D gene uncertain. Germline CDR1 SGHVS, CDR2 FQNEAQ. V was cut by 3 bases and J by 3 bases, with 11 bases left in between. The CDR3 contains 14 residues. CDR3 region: CASSFLRSYTEAFF. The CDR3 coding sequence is TGTGCCAGCAGCTTTTTACGGAGCTACACTGAAGCTTTCTTT.

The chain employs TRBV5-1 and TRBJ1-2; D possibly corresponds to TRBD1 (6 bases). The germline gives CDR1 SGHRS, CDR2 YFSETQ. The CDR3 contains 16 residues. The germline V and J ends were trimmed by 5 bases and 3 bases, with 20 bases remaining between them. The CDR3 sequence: CASSTQGPIAHYGYTF. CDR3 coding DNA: TGCGCCAGCAGTACACAGGGACCCATCGCCCACTATGGCTACACCTTC.

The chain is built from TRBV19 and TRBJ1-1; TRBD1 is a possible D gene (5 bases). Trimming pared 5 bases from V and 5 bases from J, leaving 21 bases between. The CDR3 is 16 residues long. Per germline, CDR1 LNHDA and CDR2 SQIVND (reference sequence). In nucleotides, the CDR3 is TGTGCCAGTAGTCTTATTGGTTTAGCAGGGCGGACTGAAGCTTTCTTT. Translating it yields CASSLIGLAGRTEAFF. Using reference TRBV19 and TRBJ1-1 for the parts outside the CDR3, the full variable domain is DGGITQSPKYLFRKEGQNVTLSCEQNLNHDAMYWYRQDPGQGLRLIYYSQIVNDFQKGDIAEGYSVSREKKESFPLTVTSAQKNPTAFYLCASSLIGLAGRTEAFFGQGTRLTVV.

Written as DNA, the CDR3 is TGTGCCAGCAGCCAACCACCTGGTGCAGGGGGCGAGCAGTACTTC. The encoded protein is CASSQPPGAGGEQYF. This sequence joins TRBV16 and TRBJ2-7; 7 bases agree with TRBD1. The CDR3 consists of 15 residues. Trimming removed 2 bases from V and 6 bases from J; junction bases left unmatched: 10. The V gene's germline CDR1 is KGHSY and CDR2 FQNENV.

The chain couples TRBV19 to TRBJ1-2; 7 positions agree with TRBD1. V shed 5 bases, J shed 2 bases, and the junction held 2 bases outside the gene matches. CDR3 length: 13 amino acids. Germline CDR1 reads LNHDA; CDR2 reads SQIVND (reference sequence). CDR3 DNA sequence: TGTGCCAGTAGTTGGGACAGCAACTATGGCTACACCTTC. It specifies CASSWDSNYGYTF.

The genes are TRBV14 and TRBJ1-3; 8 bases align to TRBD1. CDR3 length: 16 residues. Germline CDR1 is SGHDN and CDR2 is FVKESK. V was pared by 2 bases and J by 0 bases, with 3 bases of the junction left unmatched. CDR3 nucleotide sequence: TGTGCCAGCAGCCAACTTCAGGGGGCCTCTGGAAACACCATATATTTT. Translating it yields CASSQLQGASGNTIYF.

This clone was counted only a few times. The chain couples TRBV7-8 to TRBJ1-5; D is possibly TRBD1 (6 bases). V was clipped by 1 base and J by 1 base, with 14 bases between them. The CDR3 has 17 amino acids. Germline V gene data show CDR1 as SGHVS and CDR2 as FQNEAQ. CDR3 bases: TGTGCCAGCAGCTTAGACTCCGGGACACCGAGCAATCAGCCCCAGCATTTT. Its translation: CASSLDSGTPSNQPQHF.

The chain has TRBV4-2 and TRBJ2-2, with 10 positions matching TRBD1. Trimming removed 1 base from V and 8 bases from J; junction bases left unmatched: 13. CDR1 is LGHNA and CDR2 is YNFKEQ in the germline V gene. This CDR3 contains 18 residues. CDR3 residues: CASSQVAGTGDGRGELFF. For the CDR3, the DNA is TGTGCCAGCAGCCAAGTTGCCGGGACAGGGGACGGTAGGGGGGAGCTGTTTTTT.

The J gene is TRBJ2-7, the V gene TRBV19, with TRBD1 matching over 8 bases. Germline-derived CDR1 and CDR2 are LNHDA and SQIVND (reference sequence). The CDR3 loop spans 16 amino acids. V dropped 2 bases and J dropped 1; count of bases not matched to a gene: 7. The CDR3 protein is CASSIRHRQGSYEQYF. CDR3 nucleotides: TGTGCCAGTAGTATAAGACACCGACAGGGGTCCTACGAGCAGTACTTC.

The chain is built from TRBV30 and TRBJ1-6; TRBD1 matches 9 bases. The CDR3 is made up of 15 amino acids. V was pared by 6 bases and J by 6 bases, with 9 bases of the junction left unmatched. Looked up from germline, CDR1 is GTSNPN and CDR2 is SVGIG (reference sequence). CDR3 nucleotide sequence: TGTGCCTGTCCAGGCCGGGACAGGGTTAATTCACCCCTCCACTTT. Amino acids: CACPGRDRVNSPLHF.

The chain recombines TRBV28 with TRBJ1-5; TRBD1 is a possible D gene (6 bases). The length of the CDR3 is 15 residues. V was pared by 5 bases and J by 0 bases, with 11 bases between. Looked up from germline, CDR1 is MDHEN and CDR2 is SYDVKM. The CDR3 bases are TGTGCCAGCAGTACAACAGGGACTAGCAATCAGCCCCAGCATTTT. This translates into CASSTTGTSNQPQHF.

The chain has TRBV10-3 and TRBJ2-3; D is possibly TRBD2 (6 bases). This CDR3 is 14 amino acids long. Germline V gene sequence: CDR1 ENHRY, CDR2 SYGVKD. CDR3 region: CATKDGGSADTQYF. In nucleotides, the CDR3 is TGTGCAACTAAGGACGGGGGTTCCGCAGATACGCAGTATTTT.

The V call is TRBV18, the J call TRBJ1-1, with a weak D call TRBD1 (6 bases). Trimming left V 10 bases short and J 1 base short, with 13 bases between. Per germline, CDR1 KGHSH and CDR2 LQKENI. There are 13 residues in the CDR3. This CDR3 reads CATSVDRNTEAFF. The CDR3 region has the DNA TGTGCCACTTCCGTGGACAGGAACACTGAAGCTTTCTTT.

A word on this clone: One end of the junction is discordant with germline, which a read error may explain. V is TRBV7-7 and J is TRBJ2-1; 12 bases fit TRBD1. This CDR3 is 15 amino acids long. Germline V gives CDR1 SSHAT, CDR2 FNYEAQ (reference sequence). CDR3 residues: CASSMGQGAYNEQFF. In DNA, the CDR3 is TGTGCTAGCAGCATGGGACAGGGGGCGTACAATGAGCAGTTCTTC.

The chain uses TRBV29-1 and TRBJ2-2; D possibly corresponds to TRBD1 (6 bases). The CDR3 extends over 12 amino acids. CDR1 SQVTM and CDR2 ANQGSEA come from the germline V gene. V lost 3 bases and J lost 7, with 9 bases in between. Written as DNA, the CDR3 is TGCAGCGTTGAGAGGGGGAGCGGGGAGCTGTTTTTT. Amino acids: CSVERGSGELFF.

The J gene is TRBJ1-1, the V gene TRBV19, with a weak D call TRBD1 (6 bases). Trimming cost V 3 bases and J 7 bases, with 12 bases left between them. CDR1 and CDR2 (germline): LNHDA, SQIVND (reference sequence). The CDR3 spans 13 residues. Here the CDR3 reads CASSIAGDREAFF. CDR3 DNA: TGTGCCAGTAGTATCGCAGGGGATCGTGAAGCTTTCTTT. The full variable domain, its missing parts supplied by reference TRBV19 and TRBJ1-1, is DGGITQSPKYLFRKEGQNVTLSCEQNLNHDAMYWYRQDPGQGLRLIYYSQIVNDFQKGDIAEGYSVSREKKESFPLTVTSAQKNPTAFYLCASSIAGDREAFFGQGTRLTVV.

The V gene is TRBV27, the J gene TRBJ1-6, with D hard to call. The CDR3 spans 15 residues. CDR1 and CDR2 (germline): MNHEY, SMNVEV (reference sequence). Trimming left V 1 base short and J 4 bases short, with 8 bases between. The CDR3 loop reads CASSLLREYNSPLHF. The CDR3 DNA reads TGTGCCAGCAGTTTATTAAGAGAGTATAATTCACCCCTCCACTTT.